Detailed here is one T cell receptor (beta chain). No antigen is known for it. Trimming removed 1 base from V and 5 bases from J, with 9 bases in between. CDR1 and CDR2 (germline): SGHTA, FQGNSA. The CDR3 loop spans 14 amino acids. As to treatment: oral pan-JAK inhibitor, 5-10 mg twice daily. These data come from a study of CD8+ T cells in alopecia areata. General study results and limits: Sequencing of scalp samples also captures resident alphabeta T cells of normal skin.

Sequencing relied on a cDNA template that was reverse transcribed from extracted RNA. TCRdb keeps only in-frame clones here, not all; method: immunoSEQ multiplex PCR. Of about 210,000 clones detected, about 58% appear once; the ten largest clones hold about 1.4%. The source of this sequence is a human donor with alopecia areata. The sample was CD4+ T cells sorted from blood, taken at week 4, from a patient treated with tofacitinib. The rearrangement links TRBV7-2 to TRBJ2-1; no reliable D call. In DNA form, the CDR3 reads TGTGCCAGCAGCTTAGACTCGACACACAATGAGCAGTTCTTC. Residues: CASSLDSTHNEQFF.